The 26 T cell receptor beta chains listed next were all sequenced from one sample in a study of cytomegalovirus exposure and HLA in healthy donors. Sequenced by immunoSEQ multiplex PCR; TCRdb stores in-frame clones only, minus some. The data contain about 330,000 clones, 75% to 90% of them seen just once; the ten biggest clones take up approximately 1%. Sequencing was carried out using PBMCs. These receptors were taken from a woman between 25 and 40 years old in good health and CMV-seropositive.

The chain employs TRBV6-5 and TRBJ2-7, with no clear D. The CDR3 sequence is 16 residues long. The V gene lost 4 bases and the J gene lost 3 bases, with 19 bases spanning the gap. Germline V gives CDR1 MNHEY, CDR2 SVGAGI. CDR3 in amino acids: CASSFQQSHPDYEQYF. In nucleotides, the CDR3 is TGTGCCAGCAGTTTCCAACAGTCGCACCCCGACTACGAGCAGTACTTC.

V is TRBV6-8 and J is TRBJ2-4, with a tentative D call TRBD1 (6 bases). This CDR3 contains 15 residues. Germline CDR1 and CDR2: MNHGY and SAAAGT. The V end lost 5 bases, the J end lost 2 bases, and 13 bases lay between the germline ends. The chain's CDR3 is CASSPVGTTKNIQYF. DNA of the CDR3: TGTGCCAGCAGTCCGGTGGGGACAACCAAAAACATTCAGTACTTC.

DNA for the CDR3: TGTGCCAGCAGCCTAGATATAGGGGGCTGGGGCACAGATACGCAGTATTTT. Translation: CASSLDIGGWGTDTQYF. The chain is built from TRBV7-9 and TRBJ2-3, with TRBD1 matching over 7 bases. CDR3 length equals 17 residues. V shed 5 bases, J shed 1 base, and the junction held 12 bases outside the gene matches. From germline, CDR1 is SEHNR and CDR2 FQNEAQ (reference sequence).

V and J are TRBV9 and TRBJ2-3, with D possibly TRBD2 on 5 matching bases. Trimming shortened V by 2 bases and J by 0 bases, and 16 bases separated the two germline ends. The CDR3 spans 17 residues. The V gene's germline CDR1 is SGDLS and CDR2 YYNGEE. In DNA, the CDR3 is TGTGCCAGCAGCGTCCCTCTGAAAGGCGGGAGCACAGATACGCAGTATTTT. This sequence encodes CASSVPLKGGSTDTQYF.

This chain joins TRBV7-6 and TRBJ2-1; D possibly matches TRBD1 or TRBD2 (7 bases each). This CDR3 has 16 residues. V was trimmed by 5 bases and J by 7 bases, leaving 21 bases between them. Germline CDR1 SGHVS, CDR2 FNYEAQ. The CDR3 DNA sequence: TGTGCCAGCAGCCGGGCAGGGGGGGGGATTAGTAATGAGCAGTTCTTC. It is translated as CASSRAGGGISNEQFF.

V usage is TRBV15 and J usage is TRBJ2-1, with 8 bases lining up with TRBD2. CDR1 and CDR2 (germline): LNHNV, YYDKDF (reference sequence). The CDR3 consists of 14 residues. With V trimmed by 6 bases and J by 7 bases, 8 bases remained unmatched. The CDR3, as DNA: TGTGCCACCAGTGGGTTAGCGGGGAGGAATGAGCAGTTCTTC. Protein product: CATSGLAGRNEQFF.

V is TRBV11-2 and J is TRBJ1-1; 7 nucleotides line up with TRBD1. V dropped 5 bases and J dropped 1; count of bases not matched to a gene: 4. CDR3 length equals 14 residues. Germline-derived CDR1 and CDR2 are SGHAT and FQNNGV. For the CDR3, the DNA is TGTGCCAGCAGCGTAGGGGGCGCGAACACTGAAGCTTTCTTT. Translation gives CASSVGGANTEAFF.

This chain connects TRBV4-1 to TRBJ2-7; TRBD1 agrees at 8 bases. In germline, CDR1 is MGHRA, CDR2 YSYEKL. CDR3 length: 16 residues. Trimming at V came to 7 bases and at J to 3 bases, leaving 14 bases not matched to a gene. CDR3 protein: CASNLDPGQGLYEQYF. CDR3 nucleotide sequence: TGCGCCAGCAATTTAGACCCCGGACAGGGACTCTACGAGCAGTACTTC.

The chain employs TRBV27 and TRBJ2-4, with 8 nucleotides matching TRBD1. Germline CDR1 MNHEY, CDR2 SMNVEV (reference sequence). V gave up 0 bases and J gave up 5 bases; unmatched junction bases: 9. The CDR3 consists of 17 residues. The CDR3 nucleotides are TGTGCCAGCAGTTTATCCCCCACCCCGGGACAGGAAAACATTCAGTACTTC. Protein product: CASSLSPTPGQENIQYF.

V usage is TRBV2 and J usage is TRBJ2-5; D may match TRBD1 or TRBD2 (6 bases each). V lost 8 bases to trimming and J lost 5 bases, with 18 bases between them. The CDR3 loop spans 14 amino acids. Germline V gives CDR1 SNHLY, CDR2 FYNNEI. CDR3 nucleotide sequence: TGTGCCAGCGCCTTAGGGGGGCTGGGTGAGACCCAGTACTTC. This sequence encodes CASALGGLGETQYF.

The rearrangement uses TRBV7-5 and TRBJ2-5; the DNA was not compared with TRBD1, the D call given in the table. TRBV7-5 is recorded as a pseudogene. This CDR3 is 14 amino acids long. CDR3 sequence reads: CVRSLGRGVETQYF. CDR3 DNA: TGTGTCAGAAGCTTAGGCAGGGGAGTTGAGACCCAGTACTTC.

The chain links TRBV7-3 to TRBJ1-5; no clear D. CDR1 SGHTA and CDR2 FQGTGA come from the germline V gene. The CDR3 consists of 16 residues. V lost 6 bases and J lost 4, with 19 bases in between. CDR3 in amino acids: CASRPESVDGNQPQHF. The CDR3 DNA is TGTGCCAGCAGGCCCGAGTCGGTTGATGGGAATCAGCCCCAGCATTTT.

The chain is built from TRBV6-1 and TRBJ1-5; D gene ambiguous. The CDR3 runs 14 residues. Germline-derived CDR1 and CDR2 are MNHNS and SASEGT. V lost 1 base to trimming and J lost 1 base, with 5 bases between them. CDR3 nucleotides: TGTGCCAGCAGTGAAGTGGGGAGCAATCAGCCCCAGCATTTT. Protein sequence: CASSEVGSNQPQHF.

V and J are TRBV19 and TRBJ1-5, with a possible D match to TRBD1 (6 bases). Per the germline V gene, CDR1 is LNHDA and CDR2 is SQIVND (reference sequence). The CDR3 length is 18 residues. Trimming left V 5 bases short and J 0 bases short, with 20 bases between. CDR3 sequence reads: CASSEILRQAPSNQPQHF. CDR3 bases: TGTGCCAGTAGTGAGATCCTAAGACAGGCGCCTAGCAATCAGCCCCAGCATTTT.

This chain joins TRBV9 and TRBJ2-5, with a possible D match to TRBD2 (6 bases). Germline assignment: CDR1 SGDLS and CDR2 YYNGEE. Between the trimmed V and J ends, which lost 3 bases and 3 bases, there was a span of 12 bases. The CDR3 runs 14 residues. CDR3 nucleotide sequence: TGTGCCAGCAGCGCCCGGGACTTGGAAGAGACCCAGTACTTC. Protein: CASSARDLEETQYF.

The rearrangement uses TRBV6-5 and TRBJ2-7; 12 bases fit TRBD2. Germline loops: CDR1 MNHEY, CDR2 SVGAGI. This CDR3 comprises 15 residues. Germline trimming cut 6 bases from V and 2 bases from J; bases unmatched to any gene: 5. The CDR3 protein is CASSPLAGGPYEQYF. In DNA, the CDR3 is TGTGCCAGCAGCCCACTAGCGGGAGGCCCCTACGAGCAGTACTTC.

This clone was counted once. The chain has TRBV7-8 and TRBJ2-3, with 8 bases matching TRBD2. The V and J ends lost 3 bases and 1 base, in that order; junction bases with no gene match: 6. This CDR3 comprises 16 residues. The V gene's germline CDR1 is SGHVS and CDR2 FQNEAQ. For the CDR3, the DNA is TGTGCCAGCAGCTTCGAAGCGGGAGTTGGCACAGATACGCAGTATTTT. This gives the protein CASSFEAGVGTDTQYF.

The V gene is TRBV6-5, the J gene TRBJ1-2, with D possibly being TRBD1 (5 bases). Germline V gene lookup returns CDR1 MNHEY and CDR2 SVGAGI. Trimming stripped 10 bases from V and 8 bases from J, with 20 bases between. The length of the CDR3 is 13 residues. The CDR3 bases are TGTGCCATCAGGGTGGGCAGGACGAACGGCTACACCTTC. Protein sequence: CAIRVGRTNGYTF.

V and J are TRBV19 and TRBJ1-4; possibly TRBD1 for D (5 bases). Trimming removed 9 bases at V and 8 bases at J, with 22 bases between. From germline, CDR1 is LNHDA and CDR2 SQIVND (reference sequence). This CDR3 is 15 amino acids long. The CDR3 DNA follows: TGTGCCAGCCTCCCGTGGGGGAAAGGAGAGGAAAAACTGTTTTTT. Its translation: CASLPWGKGEEKLFF.

The chain combines TRBV7-9 with TRBJ2-1; 8 nucleotides agree with TRBD1. V was pared by 3 bases and J by 0 bases, with 4 bases of the junction left unmatched. The CDR3 has 16 residues. The germline V gene encodes CDR1 SEHNR and CDR2 FQNEAQ (reference sequence). The CDR3 region is CASSFAGTGSYNEQFF. Here the CDR3 DNA reads TGTGCCAGCAGCTTTGCCGGGACAGGCTCCTACAATGAGCAGTTCTTC.

The chain uses TRBV19 and TRBJ1-1; TRBD1 might be the D (6 bases). The germline V gene encodes CDR1 LNHDA and CDR2 SQIVND (reference sequence). The CDR3 sequence is 14 residues long. V was trimmed by 1 base and J by 7 bases, leaving 13 bases between them. CDR3 sequence: CASSIGTVGVEAFF. CDR3 sequence (DNA): TGTGCCAGTAGTATAGGGACAGTGGGAGTTGAAGCTTTCTTT.

This chain links TRBV9 with TRBJ2-3; 9 nucleotides match TRBD2. CDR3 length: 15 residues. From germline, CDR1 is SGDLS and CDR2 YYNGEE. Trimming cost V 3 bases and J 3 bases; bases outside gene matches: 5. This CDR3 reads CASSGAGGLTDTQYF. CDR3 DNA: TGTGCCAGCAGCGGTGCGGGGGGGCTGACAGATACGCAGTATTTT.

The chain uses TRBV6-5 and TRBJ2-5; D is uncertain. The CDR3 is 13 amino acids. The germline CDR1 and CDR2 sequences are MNHEY and SVGAGI. V was cut by 2 bases and J by 2 bases, with 6 bases left in between. CDR3 in amino acids: CASSYQEQETQYF. The CDR3 bases are TGTGCCAGCAGTTACCAGGAACAAGAGACCCAGTACTTC.

The chain employs TRBV28 and TRBJ1-2; D gene uncertain. The V end was cut by 8 bases, the J end by 8 bases, with 15 bases between. The CDR3 is 12 amino acids. Germline lookup yields CDR1 MDHEN and CDR2 SYDVKM. CDR3 nucleotides: TGTGCCAGCGTCCCGACGGCGGGCGGCTACACCTTC. Residues: CASVPTAGGYTF.

The rearrangement joins TRBV2 to TRBJ2-1; D possibly corresponds to TRBD2 (5 bases). Germline V gene data show CDR1 as SNHLY and CDR2 as FYNNEI. CDR3 length: 11 residues. The V end was cut by 7 bases, the J end by 8 bases, with 9 bases between. CDR3: CASTPADEQFF. CDR3 DNA: TGTGCCAGCACCCCAGCGGATGAGCAGTTCTTC.

The V call is TRBV9, the J call TRBJ1-3; 8 nucleotides align to TRBD1. The CDR3 covers 14 residues. From germline, CDR1 is SGDLS and CDR2 YYNGEE. V lost 4 bases to trimming and J lost 9 bases; unmatched junction nucleotides: 9. CDR3 sequence reads: CASSPPDRAGTIYF. The CDR3 nucleotides are TGTGCCAGCAGCCCTCCGGACAGGGCGGGCACCATATATTTT.